There are a few counts of the clone carrying this T cell receptor (beta chain). This sample was included in a study of blood T cell repertoires in COVID-19. Per germline, CDR1 LGHNA and CDR2 YNFKEQ. With 0 bases clipped from V and 8 bases from J, the junction kept 7 bases outside the gene matches. The CDR3 consists of 16 residues. Profiled with immunoSEQ multiplex PCR; TCRdb holds only in-frame clones, not every one. The sample holds tens of thousands of clones, 70% to 85% seen once. V and J are TRBV4-2 and TRBJ1-6; 7 nucleotides align to TRBD1. The sample was peripheral blood. The source is a man between 65 and 79 years old with acute or convalescent COVID-19. The CDR3 region has the DNA TGTGCCAGCAGCCAAGAAAGGGGGCCTGGGTATTCACCCCTCCACTTT. It specifies CASSQERGPGYSPLHF.